Described below is a single TCR beta chain sequence and its context. Its specificity is unknown. The data were obtained in a study of blood T cells in healthy people across ages. The authors ran a second PCR of about 7 to 11 cycles using a sample-barcoded 5' primer and a J-beta primer mix. Each CDR3 protein gets one entry after TCRdb re-called the 5' RACE reads with MiXCR. The data show fewer than 800,000 distinct CDR3 sequences, roughly 32% seen once. The CDR3 loop spans 15 amino acids. V was clipped by 1 base and J by 0 bases; unmatched bases: 2. Looked up from germline, CDR1 is SGHRS and CDR2 is YFSETQ. Study conclusions and caveats: Estimated diversity that came from one million T cells was considered an underestimate. More naive CD4+ cells and higher diversity were found in long-lived than in aged donors.

Total RNA was isolated from each sample in quantities of at least 6 micrograms. The sequenced sample was blood. The receptor comes from a woman aged 80 or over in good health. This sequence joins TRBV5-1 and TRBJ1-1, with TRBD1 matching over 8 bases. The CDR3 sequence is CASSLQGAVNTEAFF. The CDR3 DNA reads as TGCGCCAGCAGCTTGCAGGGGGCTGTGAACACTGAAGCTTTCTTT.